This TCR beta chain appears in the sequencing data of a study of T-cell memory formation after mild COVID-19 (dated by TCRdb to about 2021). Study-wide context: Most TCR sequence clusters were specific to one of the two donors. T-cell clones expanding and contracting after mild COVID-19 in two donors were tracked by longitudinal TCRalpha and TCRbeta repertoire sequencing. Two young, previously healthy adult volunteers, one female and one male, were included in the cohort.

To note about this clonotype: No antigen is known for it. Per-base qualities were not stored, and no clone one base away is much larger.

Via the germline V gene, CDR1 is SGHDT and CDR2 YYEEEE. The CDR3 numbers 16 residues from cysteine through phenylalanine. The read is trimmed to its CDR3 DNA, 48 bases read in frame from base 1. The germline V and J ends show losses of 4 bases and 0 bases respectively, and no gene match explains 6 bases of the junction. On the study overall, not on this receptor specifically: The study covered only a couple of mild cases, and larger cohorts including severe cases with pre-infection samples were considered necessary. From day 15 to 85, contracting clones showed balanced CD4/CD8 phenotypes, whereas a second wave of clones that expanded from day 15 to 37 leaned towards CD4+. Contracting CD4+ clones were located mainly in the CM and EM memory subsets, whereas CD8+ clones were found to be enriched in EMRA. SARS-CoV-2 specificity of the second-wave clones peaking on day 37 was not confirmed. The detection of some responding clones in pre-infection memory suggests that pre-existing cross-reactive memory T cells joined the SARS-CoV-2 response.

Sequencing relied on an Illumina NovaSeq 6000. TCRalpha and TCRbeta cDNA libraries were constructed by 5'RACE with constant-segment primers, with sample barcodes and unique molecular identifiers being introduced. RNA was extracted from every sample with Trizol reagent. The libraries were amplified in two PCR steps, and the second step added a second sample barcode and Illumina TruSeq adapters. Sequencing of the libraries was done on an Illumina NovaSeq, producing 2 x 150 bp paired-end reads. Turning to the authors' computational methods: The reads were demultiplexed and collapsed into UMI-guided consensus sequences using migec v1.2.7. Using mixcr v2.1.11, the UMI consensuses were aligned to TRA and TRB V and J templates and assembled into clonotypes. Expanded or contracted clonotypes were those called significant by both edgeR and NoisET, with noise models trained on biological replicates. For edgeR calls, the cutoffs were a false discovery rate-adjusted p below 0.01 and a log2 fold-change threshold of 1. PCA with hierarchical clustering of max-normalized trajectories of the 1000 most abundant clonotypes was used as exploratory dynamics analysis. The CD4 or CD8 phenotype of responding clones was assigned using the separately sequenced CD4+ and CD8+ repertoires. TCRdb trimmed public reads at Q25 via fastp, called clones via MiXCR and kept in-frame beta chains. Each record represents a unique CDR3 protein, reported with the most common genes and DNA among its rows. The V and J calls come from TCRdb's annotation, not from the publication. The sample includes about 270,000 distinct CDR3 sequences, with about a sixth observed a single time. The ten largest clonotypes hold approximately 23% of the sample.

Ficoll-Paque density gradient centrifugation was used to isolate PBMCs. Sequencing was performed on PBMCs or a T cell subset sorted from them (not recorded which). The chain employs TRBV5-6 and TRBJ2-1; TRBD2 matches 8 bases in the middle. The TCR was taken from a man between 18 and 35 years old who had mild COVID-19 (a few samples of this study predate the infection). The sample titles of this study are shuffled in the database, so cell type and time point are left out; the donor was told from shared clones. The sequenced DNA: TGTGCCAGCAGCGTGAAAGCGGGGGCCTCCTACAATGAGCAGTTCTTC. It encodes CASSVKAGASYNEQFF.